These 8 T cell receptor beta chains share one sample of origin, sequenced in a study of T-cell memory formation after mild COVID-19. TCRdb re-called the 5' RACE reads through MiXCR, storing one row per CDR3 protein. Of 250,000 to 300,000 distinct CDR3 sequences listed, around 15% are singletons. Material: PBMCs or a T cell subset sorted from them (not recorded which). All receptors come from a man between 18 and 29 years old who had mild COVID-19 (a few samples of this study predate the infection). Cell type and time point are not known.

The gene calls are TRBV6-2 or TRBV6-3 and TRBJ2-5; 7 bases are a match to TRBD2. With V trimmed by 7 bases and J by 5 bases, 4 bases remained unmatched. The CDR3 consists of 12 residues. Germline lookup yields CDR1 MNHEY and CDR2 SVGEGT. The CDR3 sequence: CASTWRGETQYF. The CDR3 DNA sequence: TGTGCCAGCACGTGGCGGGGGGAGACCCAGTACTTC.

Only a few counts were recorded for this clonotype. The chain combines TRBV11-2 with TRBJ2-7; no clear D gene. The germline CDR1 and CDR2 sequences are SGHAT and FQNNGV. Trimming pared 0 bases from V and 2 bases from J, leaving 11 bases between. The CDR3 runs 15 residues. DNA of the CDR3: TGTGCCAGCAGCTTAGAACAGACACCTACCTACGAGCAGTACGTC. This sequence encodes CASSLEQTPTYEQYV.

V gene TRBV5-1 combines with J gene TRBJ1-4; D may be TRBD1 (5 bases). Germline V lookup: CDR1 SGHRS, CDR2 YFSETQ. Trimming removed 4 bases at V and 7 bases at J, with 14 bases between. The CDR3 is 14 residues long. The CDR3 DNA reads as TGCGCCAGCAGCGGGGGGAGCGGAGGTGAAAAACTGTTTTTT. Protein product: CASSGGSGGEKLFF.

CDR3 amino acids: CASSVGGAGGQPQHF. DNA of the CDR3: TGTGCCAGCAGCGTAGGCGGGGCAGGCGGTCAGCCCCAGCATTTT. This rearrangement joins TRBV9 to TRBJ1-5; D may be TRBD1 (5 bases). V lost 0 bases and J 6 bases, leaving 13 bases between the germline ends. Germline CDR1 reads SGDLS; CDR2 reads YYNGEE. This CDR3 spans 15 amino acids.

V gene TRBV30 combines with J gene TRBJ1-1, with D possibly matching TRBD1 (6 bases). The germline CDR1 and CDR2 sequences are GTSNPN and SVGIG (reference sequence). V was shortened by 6 bases and J by 7 bases, with 15 bases between the two germline ends. This CDR3 spans 12 amino acids. The CDR3 reads CACRSRGFEAFF. CDR3 bases: TGTGCCTGCCGCTCCAGGGGATTTGAAGCTTTCTTT.

This clonotype was counted only a few times. This sequence joins TRBV13 and TRBJ2-3, with a possible D match to TRBD2 (6 bases). Trimming removed 4 bases from V and 2 bases from J, with 19 bases in between. The CDR3 extends over 17 amino acids. Germline-derived CDR1 and CDR2 are PRHDT and FYEKMQ (reference sequence). The CDR3: CASSSAGGTYNTDTQYF. The CDR3 bases are TGTGCCAGCAGCTCCGCCGGGGGTACGTACAACACAGATACGCAGTATTTT.

This clonotype was counted between two and nine times. This rearrangement joins TRBV7-9 to TRBJ2-5, with 9 bases lining up with TRBD1. Germline CDR1 is SEHNR and CDR2 is FQNEAQ (reference sequence). CDR3 length: 17 amino acids. Trimming cost V 6 bases and J 4 bases; bases outside gene matches: 15. In DNA, the CDR3 is TGTGCCAGCAGTCACTCCGGGACAGGGTGGACGGGAGAGACCCAGTACTTC. Its protein product is CASSHSGTGWTGETQYF.

The chain is built from TRBV5-1 and TRBJ1-1; D is unresolved. Trimming took 1 base from V and 1 from J, leaving 5 bases between them. The CDR3 runs 13 residues. CDR1 is SGHRS, CDR2 YFSETQ, per germline. The CDR3 region has the DNA TGCGCCAGCAGCTTGAGAGCGAACACTGAAGCTTTCTTT. The encoded protein is CASSLRANTEAFF.